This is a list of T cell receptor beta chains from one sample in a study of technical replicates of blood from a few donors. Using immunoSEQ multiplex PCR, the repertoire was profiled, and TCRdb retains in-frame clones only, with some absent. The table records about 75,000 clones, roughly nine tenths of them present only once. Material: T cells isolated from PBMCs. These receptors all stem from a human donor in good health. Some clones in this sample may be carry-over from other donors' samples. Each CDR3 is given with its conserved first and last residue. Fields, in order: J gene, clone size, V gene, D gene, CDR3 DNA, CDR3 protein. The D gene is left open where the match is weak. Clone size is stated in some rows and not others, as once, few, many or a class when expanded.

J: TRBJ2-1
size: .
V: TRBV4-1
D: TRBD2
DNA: TGCGCCAGCGTAGGAGCGGGAAAATCCTACAATGAGCAGTTCTTC
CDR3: CASVGAGKSYNEQFF

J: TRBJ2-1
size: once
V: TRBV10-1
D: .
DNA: TGCGCCAGCAGTGAGTTCGCGAACAGGGCCTACAATGAGCAGTTCTTC
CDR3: CASSEFANRAYNEQFF

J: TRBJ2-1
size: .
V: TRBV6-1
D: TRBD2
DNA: TGTGCCAGCGGCAGCGGGAACTACAATGAGCAGTTCTTC
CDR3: CASGSGNYNEQFF

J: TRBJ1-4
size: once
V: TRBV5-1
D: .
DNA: TGCGCCAGCAGCGAGGGCGGTAATGAAAAACTGTTTTTT
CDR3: CASSEGGNEKLFF

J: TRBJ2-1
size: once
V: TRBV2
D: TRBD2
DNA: TGTGCCGCCACGGTTCCTCGGGGGGGGAATGAGCAGTTCTTC
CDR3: CAATVPRGGNEQFF

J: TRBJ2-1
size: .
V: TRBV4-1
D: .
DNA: TGCGCCAGCAGCCAAGAAGTGGTCGCCGCGGTAGCGGCCTACAATGAGCAGTTCTTC
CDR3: CASSQEVVAAVAAYNEQFF

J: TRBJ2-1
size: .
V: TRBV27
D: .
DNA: TGTGCCAGCAGTTTTACTAGTCACAATGAGCAGTTCTTC
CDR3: CASSFTSHNEQFF

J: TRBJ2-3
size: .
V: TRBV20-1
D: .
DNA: TGCAGTGCTTATAGAGATACGCAGTATTTT
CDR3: CSAYRDTQYF

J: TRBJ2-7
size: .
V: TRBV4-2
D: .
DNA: TGTGCCAGCAGCCAAGTCGGGACAAACGAGCAGTACTTC
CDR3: CASSQVGTNEQYF

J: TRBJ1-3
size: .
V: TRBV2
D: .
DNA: TGTGCCAGCACGCGGGCCCAGGGGCCCAGTTTGGACGGAAACACCATATATTTT
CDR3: CASTRAQGPSLDGNTIYF

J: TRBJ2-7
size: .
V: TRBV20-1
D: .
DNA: TGCAGTGCTCTTGACTATTACGAGCAGTACTTC
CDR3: CSALDYYEQYF

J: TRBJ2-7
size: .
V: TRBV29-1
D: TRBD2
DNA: TGCAGCGTGGGGGACTATCGGACCTACGAGCAGTACTTC
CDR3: CSVGDYRTYEQYF

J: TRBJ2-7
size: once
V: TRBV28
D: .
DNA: TGTGCCAGCAGTTTAGGGACAACCTACGAGCAGTACTTC
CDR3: CASSLGTTYEQYF

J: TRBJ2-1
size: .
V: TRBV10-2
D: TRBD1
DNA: TGCGCCAGCAGGCCCCGACAGGGATACAATGAGCAGTTCTTC
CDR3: CASRPRQGYNEQFF

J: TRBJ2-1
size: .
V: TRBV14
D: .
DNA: TGTGCCAGCAGCCAAAATCCAGGGAACCATGAGCAGTTCTTC
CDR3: CASSQNPGNHEQFF

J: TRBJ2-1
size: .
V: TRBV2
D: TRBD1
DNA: TGTGCCTATTTCCGGGACAGGGGCAACAATGAGCAGTTCTTC
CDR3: CAYFRDRGNNEQFF

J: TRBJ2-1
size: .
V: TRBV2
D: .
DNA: TGTGCCAGCAGCCATACTTTCTTGTCCTACAATGAGCAGTTCTTC
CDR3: CASSHTFLSYNEQFF

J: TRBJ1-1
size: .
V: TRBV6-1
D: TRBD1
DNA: TGTGCCAGCAGTGACAGGCCGGGACAGGGTTTGACTGAAGCTTTCTTT
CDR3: CASSDRPGQGLTEAFF

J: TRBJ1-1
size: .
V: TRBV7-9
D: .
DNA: TGTGCCGGACAGTTCGTGAACACTGAAGCTTTCTTT
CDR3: CAGQFVNTEAFF

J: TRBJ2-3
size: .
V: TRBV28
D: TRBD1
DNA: TGTGCCAGCAGAACCGGGACAGACACAGATACGCAGTATTTT
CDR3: CASRTGTDTDTQYF

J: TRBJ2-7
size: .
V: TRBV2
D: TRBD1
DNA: TGTGCCAGCCGGGAACTCGGGACAGGGAGCTACGAGCAGTACTTC
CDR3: CASRELGTGSYEQYF

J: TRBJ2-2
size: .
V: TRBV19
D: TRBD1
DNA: TGTGCCAGTAAACCGGGACAGAGTAGGAAGCAGCTGTTTTTT
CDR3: CASKPGQSRKQLFF

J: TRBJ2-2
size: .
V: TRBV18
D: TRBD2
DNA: TGTGCCAGCTCACCAACCATACACATCGGACTAGCGGGAGGGCCCGGGGAGCTGTTTTTT
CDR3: CASSPTIHIGLAGGPGELFF

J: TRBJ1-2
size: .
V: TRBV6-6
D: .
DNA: TGTGCCAGCAACCATGACAGTCTCTATGGCTACACCTTC
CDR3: CASNHDSLYGYTF

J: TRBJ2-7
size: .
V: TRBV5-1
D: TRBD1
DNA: TGCGCCAGCAGCGATAAGAACAGGGGAGTCTACGAGCAGTACTTC
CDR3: CASSDKNRGVYEQYF

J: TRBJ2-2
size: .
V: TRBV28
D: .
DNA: TGTGCCAGCCAATACAGGGCCTTCACCGGGGAGCTGTTTTTT
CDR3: CASQYRAFTGELFF

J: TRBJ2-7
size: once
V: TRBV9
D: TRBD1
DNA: TGTGCCAGCAGCGTAGCGGGGACAGGGGCCGAGCAGTACTTC
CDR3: CASSVAGTGAEQYF

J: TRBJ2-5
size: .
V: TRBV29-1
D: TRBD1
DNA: TGCAGCACAAGGACAGGGGCAGGGGAAGAGACCCAGTACTTC
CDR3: CSTRTGAGEETQYF

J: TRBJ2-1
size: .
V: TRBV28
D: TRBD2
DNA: TGTGCCAGCAGTCCCACGGGCGTAGGTATATTCGGGGGGGAAGGTGAGCAGTTCTTC
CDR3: CASSPTGVGIFGGEGEQFF

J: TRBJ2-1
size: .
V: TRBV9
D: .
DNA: TGTGCCAGCAGCCTTTCCAGTAAGAATGAGCAGTTCTTC
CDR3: CASSLSSKNEQFF

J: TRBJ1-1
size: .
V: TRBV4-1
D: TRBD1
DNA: TGCGCCAGCAGCCCCAGGGGGCTGGGCACTGAAGCTTTCTTT
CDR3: CASSPRGLGTEAFF

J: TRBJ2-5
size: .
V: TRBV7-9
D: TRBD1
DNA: TGTGCCATCCGGGACAGAGAAGAGACCCAGTACTTC
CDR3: CAIRDREETQYF

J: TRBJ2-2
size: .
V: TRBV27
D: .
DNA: TGTGCCAGCAGTAACGCCGGACTTATTTACACCGGGGAGCTGTTTTTT
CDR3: CASSNAGLIYTGELFF

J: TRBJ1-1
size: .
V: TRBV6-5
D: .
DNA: TGTGCCAGCACCCCGGTAGTTTGGAACACTGAAGCTTTCTTT
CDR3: CASTPVVWNTEAFF

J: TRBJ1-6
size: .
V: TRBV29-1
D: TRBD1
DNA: TGCAGCGCTACGACAGGGGGCTTCAATAATTCACCCCTCCACTTT
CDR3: CSATTGGFNNSPLHF

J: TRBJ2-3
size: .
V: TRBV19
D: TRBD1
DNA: TGTGCCAGTAGTGGAGGGACAGGCTACGATACGCAGTATTTT
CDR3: CASSGGTGYDTQYF